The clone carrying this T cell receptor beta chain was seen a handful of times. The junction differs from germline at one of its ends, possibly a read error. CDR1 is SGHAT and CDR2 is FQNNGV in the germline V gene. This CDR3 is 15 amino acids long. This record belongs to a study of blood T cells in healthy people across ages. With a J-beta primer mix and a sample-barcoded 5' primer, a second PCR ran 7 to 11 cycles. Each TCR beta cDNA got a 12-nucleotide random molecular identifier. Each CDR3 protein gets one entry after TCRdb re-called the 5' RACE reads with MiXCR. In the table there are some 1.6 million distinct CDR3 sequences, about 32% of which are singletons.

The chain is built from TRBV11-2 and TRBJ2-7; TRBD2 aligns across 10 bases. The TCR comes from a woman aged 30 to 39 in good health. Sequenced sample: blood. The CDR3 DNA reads TGTGCCCGCAGCCCCCAACTAGCGGGGCCCTACGAGCAGTACTTC. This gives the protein CARSPQLAGPYEQYF.